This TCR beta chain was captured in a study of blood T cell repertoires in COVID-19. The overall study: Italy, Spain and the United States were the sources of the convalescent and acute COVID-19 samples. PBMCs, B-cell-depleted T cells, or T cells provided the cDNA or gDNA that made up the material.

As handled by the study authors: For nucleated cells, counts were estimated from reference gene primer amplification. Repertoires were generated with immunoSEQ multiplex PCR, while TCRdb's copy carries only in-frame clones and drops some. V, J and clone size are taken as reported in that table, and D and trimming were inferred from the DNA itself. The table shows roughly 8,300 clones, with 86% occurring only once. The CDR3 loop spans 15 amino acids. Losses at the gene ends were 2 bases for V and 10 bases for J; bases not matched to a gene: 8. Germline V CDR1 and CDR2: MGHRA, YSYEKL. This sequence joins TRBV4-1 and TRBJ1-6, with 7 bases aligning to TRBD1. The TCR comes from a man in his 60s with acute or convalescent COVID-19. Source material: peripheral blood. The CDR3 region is CASSQSDRRESPLHF. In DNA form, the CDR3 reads TGCGCCAGCAGCCAATCGGACAGGAGAGAATCACCCCTCCACTTT.